This T cell receptor beta chain was sequenced in a study of blood T cells in healthy people across ages. General study findings and limits: Investigators treated diversity estimates from one million T cells as underestimates.

This clonotype was seen ten or more times. Its antigen is not known. PCR was performed a second time for about 6 to 11 cycles using a sample-barcoded 5' primer and a J-beta primer mix. TCRdb ran MiXCR on the 5' RACE reads and lists one entry per CDR3 protein. In the table there are fewer than 700,000 distinct CDR3 sequences, roughly two fifths of which are singletons. This clonotype originated in a man at least 80 years old in good health. Sequenced sample: blood.

The CDR3 region has the DNA TGTGCCAGCAGCAAGCGAATCGCCTACGAGCAGTACTTC. Encoded protein: CASSKRIAYEQYF. The V and J genes are TRBV21-1 and TRBJ2-7. TRBV21-1 is an annotated pseudogene. This CDR3 is 13 amino acids long.